Below, 7 T cell receptor beta chains from the same sample are listed, as sequenced in a study of T cells in Graves' hyperthyroidism and ophthalmopathy. TCR beta CDR3 regions were amplified from RNA transcripts. HTBI primers were employed in a first-round RT-PCR of the TCR CDR3. TCRdb passed the multiplex PCR reads through MiXCR, listing each CDR3 protein once. The sample includes 300,000 or so distinct CDR3 sequences, under 25% of them seen just once. The sequenced sample consisted of blood. The source is a woman aged 50 to 60 with Graves' hyperthyroidism.

This chain connects TRBV20-1 to TRBJ2-7, with 8 bases aligning to TRBD2. With V trimmed by 3 bases and J by 0 bases, 4 bases remained unmatched. Looked up from germline, CDR1 is DFQATT and CDR2 is SNEGSKA (reference sequence). The CDR3 has 14 amino acids. CDR3 region: CSASSGAPSYEQYF. CDR3 coding DNA: TGCAGTGCTAGTAGCGGGGCTCCCTCCTACGAGCAGTACTTC.

This clonotype was observed many times. The genes are TRBV12-3 or TRBV12-4 and TRBJ1-2, with 8 positions matching TRBD1. The CDR3 runs to 14 residues. V gave up 6 bases and J gave up 8 bases; unmatched junction bases: 11. The CDR3: CASSALTGAEGYTF. The CDR3 nucleotides read TGTGCCAGCAGCGCTTTGACAGGGGCGGAGGGCTACACCTTC.

This clonotype was seen at least ten times. The genes are TRBV12-3 or TRBV12-4 and TRBJ2-7, with TRBD2 matching 9 bases. V was pared by 6 bases and J by 7 bases, with 13 bases of the junction left unmatched. The CDR3 contains 15 residues. CDR3 protein: CASRNSGRGVGEQYF. The CDR3 DNA is TGTGCCAGCAGAAATAGCGGGAGAGGGGTAGGAGAGCAGTACTTC.

This clonotype was seen many times. The chain is built from TRBV27 and TRBJ2-1; tentatively, D is TRBD1 or TRBD2 (5 bases each). The CDR3 sequence is 15 residues long. Trimming removed 4 bases from V and 5 bases from J, with 15 bases in between. Germline loops: CDR1 MNHEY, CDR2 SMNVEV (reference sequence). CDR3 nucleotide sequence: TGTGCCAGCAGTTCGGGACGGTGGGAGAACAATGAGCAGTTCTTC. The encoded protein is CASSSGRWENNEQFF.

This clonotype showed up just a few times. The chain carries TRBV5-5 and TRBJ2-3, with TRBD2 identical over 10 bases. The CDR3 consists of 17 residues. Germline V lookup: CDR1 SGHKS, CDR2 YYEKEE (reference sequence). Unmatched junction bases numbered 10, after V lost 4 bases and J lost 2 bases. The CDR3 is CASSRLGTSVDTDTQYF. The CDR3 DNA follows: TGTGCCAGCAGCAGGCTCGGGACTAGCGTGGACACAGATACGCAGTATTTT.

With respect to this clonotype: Relative to the germline gene, one junction end is altered; a read error may explain this. The chain couples TRBV4-2 to TRBJ1-1; D may be TRBD1 (5 bases). This CDR3 is 13 amino acids long. Germline V gene lookup returns CDR1 LGHNA and CDR2 YNFKEQ. CDR3 nucleotides: TGTGCCGGCAGACGGGGGGGAGTCACTGAAGCTTTCTTT. Translated: CAGRRGGVTEAFF.

This clonotype has a count of ten or more. The chain links TRBV7-6 to TRBJ2-7, with 7 bases that match TRBD2. V was pared by 1 base and J by 3 bases, with 9 bases of the junction left unmatched. Per the germline V gene, CDR1 is SGHVS and CDR2 is FNYEAQ. The length of the CDR3 is 16 residues. CDR3 bases: TGTGCCAGCAGCTTAGTTTGCGGGAGAGGACGCTACGAGCAGTACTTC. It translates to CASSLVCGRGRYEQYF.